What follows are 6 T cell receptor beta chains derived from one specimen sequenced in a study of T-cell memory formation after mild COVID-19 (dated by TCRdb to the early 2020s). Libraries were built with 5' RACE. Sequencing was performed on an Illumina NovaSeq 6000. TCRdb applied fastp at Q25 and MiXCR to the public reads, then kept only in-frame beta chains. CDR3 protein duplicates are merged, each entry listing the most common genes and DNA. Counted in this sample were around 310,000 distinct CDR3 sequences; approximately 22% of them appeared once. The ten largest clones capture about 21% of the sample. Sequenced sample: PBMCs or a T cell subset sorted from them (not recorded which). These receptors were obtained from a man aged 18 to 30 who had mild COVID-19 (a few samples of this study predate the infection). The sample titles of this study are shuffled in the database, so cell type and time point are left out; the donor was told from shared clones.

The table lists this clonotype with a few counts. The DNA for the CDR3 is TGTGCCAGCAGTGCAGGTACCTACGAGCAGTACGTC. Translating it yields CASSAGTYEQYV. This chain uses TRBV7-9 with TRBJ2-7; D unresolved. Germline V gene data show CDR1 as SEHNR and CDR2 as FQNEAQ (reference sequence). CDR3 size: 12 residues. Trimming cost V 6 bases and J 2 bases, with 8 bases left between them.

This clonotype was recorded at least ten times. The chain carries TRBV7-9 and TRBJ2-1, with TRBD2 matching 7 bases. The CDR3 is 15 amino acids. Germline V gives CDR1 SEHNR, CDR2 FQNEAQ (reference sequence). V was clipped by 6 bases and J by 5 bases; unmatched bases: 10. The CDR3 sequence is CASRLVRGGNNEQFF. The CDR3 nucleotides are TGTGCCAGCAGGCTCGTCCGCGGGGGAAACAATGAGCAGTTCTTC.

The CDR3: CASSLSGSSLNYGYTF. In DNA, the CDR3 is TGTGCCAGCAGTTTATCGGGGAGTTCCCTTAACTATGGCTACACCTTC. The V call is TRBV28, the J call TRBJ1-2; D not certain. This CDR3 region has 16 residues. Germline V gene sequence: CDR1 MDHEN, CDR2 SYDVKM. Trimming cost V 1 base and J 1 base, with 13 bases left between them.

The table lists this clonotype with a count of one. The chain joins TRBV7-2 to TRBJ2-5; 7 bases match TRBD1. In germline, CDR1 is SGHTA, CDR2 FQGNSA. This CDR3 has 13 amino acids. V lost 5 bases and J lost 5; bases outside the gene matches: 5. Here the CDR3 reads CASSVDRSETQYF. The CDR3 nucleotides read TGTGCCAGCAGCGTGGACAGGTCGGAGACCCAGTACTTC.

The rearrangement uses TRBV7-9 and TRBJ1-5; D not resolved. The CDR3 totals 15 residues. Germline CDR1 SEHNR, CDR2 FQNEAQ (reference sequence). Trimming shortened V by 1 base and J by 2 bases, and 9 bases separated the two germline ends. Written as DNA, the CDR3 is TGTGCCAGCAGCTTAGGGGGAATCGGCAATCAGCCCCAGCATTTT. Its translation: CASSLGGIGNQPQHF.

This clonotype has only a few counts. The chain employs TRBV11-2 and TRBJ2-7; TRBD1 agrees at 9 bases. Trimming removed 5 bases from V and 3 bases from J; junction bases left unmatched: 5. The CDR3 runs 14 residues. CDR1 SGHAT and CDR2 FQNNGV come from the germline V gene. The CDR3 nucleotides are TGTGCCAGCAGCCCCGGGACAGGGATCTACGAGCAGTACTTC. This translates into CASSPGTGIYEQYF.